The present TCR beta chain was sequenced within a study of molecular identifiers for immune sequencing clone quantification. This clonotype showed up just a few times. TCRdb re-analysed the PCR reads in MiXCR, keeping a single row per CDR3 protein. Altogether about 640,000 distinct CDR3 sequences are present, just under 20% being singletons, with the ten largest covering roughly 0.9%. Trimming removed 2 bases at V and 5 bases at J, with 9 bases between. The CDR3 totals 13 residues. The source material was naive CD8+ T cells from blood, with Jurkat cell RNA spiked in. Indicated subset: FACS-sorted CD8+CD4-CCR7+CD45RA+ naive T cells. This TCR came from a human donor in good health. Some libraries in this study had Jurkat cell RNA spiked in. The chain uses TRBV12-3 or TRBV12-4 and TRBJ2-5; no definite D call. Here the CDR3 DNA reads TGTGCCAGCAGTTTAATGGGATTGGAGACCCAGTACTTC. This codes for CASSLMGLETQYF.